Sequencing of this T cell receptor beta chain was carried out in a study of beta chain features in type 1 diabetes. Germline assignment: CDR1 MDHEN and CDR2 SYDVKM. V lost 8 bases, J lost 6 bases, and 17 bases lay in between. This CDR3 has 13 residues. What was sequenced were expressed TCRB transcripts, since all of the isolated RNA had been reverse transcribed. Using immunoSEQ multiplex PCR, the repertoire was profiled, and TCRdb retains in-frame clones only, with some absent. Of some 150,000 clones listed, roughly 10% are singletons. One heparinised blood draw averaging about 110 mL was given by each donor. This clone came up a few times.

The specimen sequenced was central memory CD4+ T cells from blood. The TCR sequence derives from a man aged 18 to 29 in good health. The rearrangement joins TRBV28 to TRBJ2-7; D remains unclear. The CDR3 bases are TGTGCCAGCTTAAGCCATGACCATCCCGAGCAGTACTTC. Encoded protein: CASLSHDHPEQYF.